Following are 9 T cell receptor beta chains from one sample sequenced in a study of molecular identifiers for immune sequencing clone quantification. One entry per CDR3 protein, called by TCRdb with MiXCR from the PCR reads. This sample has under 800,000 distinct CDR3 sequences, with less than 30% found just once. Sample: naive CD8+ T cells from blood, with Jurkat cell RNA spiked in. The subset: FACS-sorted CD8+CD4-CCR7+CD45RA+ naive T cells. The receptor set was obtained from a human donor in good health. Some libraries in this study had Jurkat cell RNA spiked in.

As regards this clonotype: Possible read error: a much larger clone is one base away. The gene calls are TRBV5-3 and TRBJ2-3; the D gene is possibly TRBD1 (6 bases). TRBJ1-5 matches the DNA end more closely, so the J call is doubtful. TRBV5-3 qualifies as an ORF whose function is uncertain. This CDR3 region has 14 residues. CDR3 in DNA: TGTGCCAGCAGCACAGGGACTAGCGGGGATACGCAGCATTTT. Translation: CASSTGTSGDTQHF.

This rearrangement joins TRBV21-1 to TRBJ2-1; the D segment call TRBD2 is taken from the table without a DNA check. TRBV21-1 constitutes a pseudogene. The CDR3 is 18 residues long. CDR3 sequence (DNA): TGTGCCAGCAGCAAAGGGGGAGCTAGCGGGAGGTCCTACAATGAGCAGTTCTTC. Its protein product is CASSKGGASGRSYNEQFF.

Comment on this clonotype: A junction end diverges from the germline sequence, so it may reflect a read error. V and J are TRBV7-9 and TRBJ2-7; maybe TRBD2 (6 bases). The length of the CDR3 is 14 residues. Germline CDR1 reads SEHNR; CDR2 reads FQNEAQ (reference sequence). The CDR3 loop reads CASSPRDFSSEQYF. The CDR3 DNA is TGTGCCAGCAGCCCCCGGGACTTCTCCTCCGAGCAGTACTTC.

The rearrangement links TRBV19 to TRBJ1-1; tentatively, D is TRBD1 (6 bases). V shed 7 bases and J shed 10 bases, with 19 bases lying between them. This CDR3 has 13 residues. Germline V gene sequence: CDR1 LNHDA, CDR2 SQIVND (reference sequence). The CDR3 DNA sequence: TGTGCCAGTATGGCGGACAGCGAGCTTGCAGCTTTCTTT. Translation gives CASMADSELAAFF.

This clonotype was seen a handful of times. This chain joins TRBV7-9 and TRBJ2-2, with D perhaps matching TRBD2 (6 bases). Trimming cost V 6 bases and J 7 bases, with 15 bases left between them. This CDR3 has 14 amino acids. CDR1 is SEHNR, CDR2 FQNEAQ, per germline (reference sequence). In DNA form, the CDR3 reads TGTGCCAGCAGTTGGGACTTTCTTGTCGGGGAGCTGTTTTTT. This translates into CASSWDFLVGELFF.

Details on this clonotype: This is likely a read error, given that the CDR3 carries no conserved phenylalanine or tryptophan at its end. The chain recombines TRBV9 with TRBJ1-4, with 10 bases aligning to TRBD1. CDR1 and CDR2 from the germline V gene are SGDLS and YYNGEE. The V segment lost 4 bases and the J segment 5 bases; nucleotides outside the gene matches: 2. There are 14 residues in the CDR3. The chain's CDR3 is CASSSGQGNEKLFS. The CDR3 DNA follows: TGTGCCAGCAGCTCGGGACAGGGGAATGAAAAACTGTTTTCT.

Only a few counts were recorded for this clonotype. The chain links TRBV27 to TRBJ2-7, with D possibly being TRBD1 (6 bases). CDR1 is MNHEY, CDR2 SMNVEV, per germline (reference sequence). Deletions cut 3 bases from V and 5 bases from J, with 14 bases between. This CDR3 is built from 14 residues. CDR3 in amino acids: CASSLQGSRDEQYF. CDR3 DNA: TGTGCCAGCAGTTTGCAGGGGTCTCGGGACGAGCAGTACTTC.

Concerning this clonotype: Given a much more abundant clone one base away, this may be a read error. V gene TRBV20-1 combines with J gene TRBJ2-3, with unresolved D. Trimming removed 4 bases from V and 7 bases from J, with 15 bases in between. The CDR3 has 13 residues. From germline, CDR1 is DFQATT and CDR2 SNEGSKA (reference sequence). The CDR3 DNA sequence: TGCAGTGCTAAAGATAGCAGGCGAAATACGCAGTATTTT. Its protein is CSAKDSRRNTQYF.

The chain links TRBV19 to TRBJ2-1; the D is unclear. The CDR3 has 17 amino acids. CDR1 LNHDA and CDR2 SQIVND come from the germline V gene (reference sequence). V was pared by 5 bases and J by 0 bases, with 17 bases between. The CDR3 here is CASSPRVTGSSYNEQFF. The CDR3 region has the DNA TGTGCCAGTAGTCCCCGAGTTACGGGTAGCTCCTACAATGAGCAGTTCTTC. Using reference TRBV19 and TRBJ2-1 for the parts outside the CDR3, the full variable domain is DGGITQSPKYLFRKEGQNVTLSCEQNLNHDAMYWYRQDPGQGLRLIYYSQIVNDFQKGDIAEGYSVSREKKESFPLTVTSAQKNPTAFYLCASSPRVTGSSYNEQFFGPGTRLTVL.